This section outlines one TCR beta chain sequence together with its context. The record originates from a study of blood T cell repertoires in COVID-19. About the study: There were acute and convalescent COVID-19 samples, and they came from the United States, Italy and Spain.

Using immunoSEQ multiplex PCR, the repertoire was profiled, and TCRdb retains in-frame clones only, with some absent. The data show some 80,000 clones, roughly 73% seen once. Germline V gene sequence: CDR1 GTSNPN, CDR2 SVGIG (reference sequence). The V end was cut by 3 bases, the J end by 7 bases, with 15 bases between. The length of the CDR3 is 13 residues. The chain recombines TRBV30 with TRBJ1-2, with D maybe TRBD1 (6 bases). The sequencing input was peripheral blood. The TCR was taken from a human donor in a cohort sampled during active COVID-19. In DNA, the CDR3 is TGTGCCTGGAGGGGGGACAAGTGGGGTGGCTACACCTTC. Translating gives CAWRGDKWGGYTF.